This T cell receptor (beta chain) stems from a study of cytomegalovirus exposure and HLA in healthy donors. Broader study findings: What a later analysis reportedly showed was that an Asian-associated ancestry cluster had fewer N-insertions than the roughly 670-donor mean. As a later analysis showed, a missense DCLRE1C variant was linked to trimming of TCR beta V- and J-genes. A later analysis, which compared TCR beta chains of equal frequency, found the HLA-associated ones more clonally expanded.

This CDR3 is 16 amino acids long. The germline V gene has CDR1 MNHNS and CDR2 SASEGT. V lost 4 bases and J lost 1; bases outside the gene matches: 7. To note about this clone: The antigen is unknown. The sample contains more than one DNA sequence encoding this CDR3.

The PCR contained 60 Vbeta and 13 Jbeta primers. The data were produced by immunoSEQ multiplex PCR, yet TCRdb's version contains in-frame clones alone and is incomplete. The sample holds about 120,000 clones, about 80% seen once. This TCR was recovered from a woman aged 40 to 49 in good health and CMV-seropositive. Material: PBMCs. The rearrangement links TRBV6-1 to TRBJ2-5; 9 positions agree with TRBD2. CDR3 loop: CASSVGPAGGQETQYF. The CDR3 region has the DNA TGTGCCAGCAGTGTGGGACCAGCGGGGGGCCAAGAGACCCAGTACTTC.